The 2 T cell receptor beta chains below come from one sample, sequenced in a study of tumor-infiltrating lymphocytes in glioblastoma multiforme. Multiple V-beta primers and a C-beta primer amplified TCRB from RNA. TCRdb analysed the multiplex PCR reads with MiXCR anew, one entry per CDR3 protein. The sample consists of 25,000 to 35,000 distinct CDR3 sequences, 60% to 65% of them appearing once. Sequenced material: brain tumor tissue. Receptors originate from a male donor with glioblastoma.

The chain links TRBV11-3 to TRBJ2-2, with D possibly being TRBD1 (5 bases). The V end lost 4 bases, the J end lost 7 bases, and 10 bases lay between the germline ends. The length of the CDR3 is 13 residues. Germline V lookup: CDR1 SGHNT, CDR2 YENEEA. CDR3 in amino acids: CASSSGSGGELFF. The DNA for the CDR3 is TGTGCCAGCAGCTCAGGGTCGGGCGGGGAGCTGTTTTTT.

A note on this clonotype: As the CDR3 is not closed by the conserved phenylalanine or tryptophan, this likely results from a read error. This rearrangement joins TRBV20-1 to TRBJ2-3; D is uncertain. Trimming left V 0 bases short and J 6 bases short, with 10 bases between. Germline assignment: CDR1 DFQATT and CDR2 SNEGSKA (reference sequence). The CDR3 is 13 amino acids. The CDR3 here is CSARDPGTDTQYL. In nucleotides, the CDR3 is TGCAGTGCTAGAGATCCAGGTACGGATACGCAGTATTTG.